This TCR beta chain was found in a study of vaccination effects on CD4 cells after COVID-19. Broader study findings: Spike-reactive clones in convalescents after vaccination were chiefly newly vaccine-induced.

In this sample, this clone turned up a few times. Its target is not known. Antigen-specific CD4+ T cell clonotypes were called by their expansion after viral peptide-pool culture in ViraFEST. Following culture for approximately ten days, CD4+ T cells were isolated. According to PCR results, the person was infected with SARS-CoV-2 between March and December 2020. The CDR3 has 13 residues. With 5 bases clipped from V and 6 bases from J, the junction kept 5 bases outside the gene matches. Germline V gene data show CDR1 as MNHNY and CDR2 as SVGAGI (reference sequence). TCRdb's copy holds only in-frame clones and misses some; the assay was immunoSEQ multiplex PCR. The sample lists around 25,000 clones, 77% seen once, with approximately 21% in the top ten.

This clonotype was obtained from a human donor who had a prior SARS-CoV-2 infection. This specimen was CD4+ T cells from PBMCs cultured with HCoV-NL63 spike peptides, taken before COVID-19 vaccination. V usage is TRBV6-6 and J usage is TRBJ2-7; 9 nucleotides line up with TRBD1. CDR3 region: CASSTGGAAEQYF. The DNA of the CDR3 is TGTGCCAGCAGTACAGGGGGCGCGGCCGAGCAGTACTTC.